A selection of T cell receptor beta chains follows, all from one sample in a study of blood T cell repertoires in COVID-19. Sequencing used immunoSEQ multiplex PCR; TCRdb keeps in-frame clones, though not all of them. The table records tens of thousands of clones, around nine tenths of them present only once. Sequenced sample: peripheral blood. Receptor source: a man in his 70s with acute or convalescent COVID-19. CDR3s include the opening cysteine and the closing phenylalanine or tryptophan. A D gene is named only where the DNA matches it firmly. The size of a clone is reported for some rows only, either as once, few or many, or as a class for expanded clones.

CDR3 DNA: TGTGCCAGCAGTCTAGGACAGTCTGCCTACGAGCAGTACTTC; CDR3 protein: CASSLGQSAYEQYF; J gene: TRBJ2-7; V gene: TRBV6-5; clone size: once; D gene: -
CDR3 DNA: TGTGCCAGCAGCGAGCGACTAGCGGGAGCGGCCGGGGAGCTGTTTTTT; CDR3 protein: CASSERLAGAAGELFF; J gene: TRBJ2-2; V gene: TRBV9; clone size: once; D gene: TRBD2
CDR3 DNA: TGTGCCAGCAGCCAAGCCCACAGGCTTAGCGGGAGTCGAACCGGGGAGCTGTTTTTT; CDR3 protein: CASSQAHRLSGSRTGELFF; J gene: TRBJ2-2; V gene: TRBV3-1/TRBV3-2; clone size: -; D gene: TRBD2
CDR3 DNA: TGCAGCGTTGGAGCGAACACCGGGGAGCTGTTTTTT; CDR3 protein: CSVGANTGELFF; J gene: TRBJ2-2; V gene: TRBV29-1; clone size: -; D gene: -
CDR3 DNA: TGTGCCAGCAGCTTGTTGGACAGGGGGTATGGCTACACCTTC; CDR3 protein: CASSLLDRGYGYTF; J gene: TRBJ1-2; V gene: TRBV5-6; clone size: -; D gene: TRBD1
CDR3 DNA: TGTGCCACCAAGGGACAGGGGGTTCACGAGCAGTACTTC; CDR3 protein: CATKGQGVHEQYF; J gene: TRBJ2-7; V gene: TRBV6-5; clone size: -; D gene: TRBD1
CDR3 DNA: TGTGCCAGCAGCCGGACTAGCGGATACAATGAGCAGTTCTTC; CDR3 protein: CASSRTSGYNEQFF; J gene: TRBJ2-1; V gene: TRBV14; clone size: -; D gene: TRBD2
CDR3 DNA: TGTGCCAGCAGCGTAGGGGGGGTCGCAGATACGCAGTATTTT; CDR3 protein: CASSVGGVADTQYF; J gene: TRBJ2-3; V gene: TRBV9; clone size: -; D gene: -
CDR3 DNA: TGCGCCAGCAGCGCGAGACAAGAAGCAGTTATCAGCACAGATACGCAGTATTTT; CDR3 protein: CASSARQEAVISTDTQYF; J gene: TRBJ2-3; V gene: TRBV5-1; clone size: -; D gene: -
CDR3 DNA: TGTGCCAGCAACCCTGGACAGGGTGGTAGGGACAATGAGCAGTTCTTC; CDR3 protein: CASNPGQGGRDNEQFF; J gene: TRBJ2-1; V gene: TRBV4-2; clone size: -; D gene: TRBD1
CDR3 DNA: TGTGCCAGCAGTTCTAGCCAGGGACAGAACACTGAAGCTTTCTTT; CDR3 protein: CASSSSQGQNTEAFF; J gene: TRBJ1-1; V gene: TRBV6-2/TRBV6-3; clone size: -; D gene: -
CDR3 DNA: TGCGCCAGCAGCCAAGCTGGGTCTAGCGGGAGATTCGACAATGAGCAGTTCTTC; CDR3 protein: CASSQAGSSGRFDNEQFF; J gene: TRBJ2-1; V gene: TRBV4-1; clone size: -; D gene: TRBD2
CDR3 DNA: TGCGCCAGCAGCTTGTCTTGGCAGACCGGGGAGCTGTTTTTT; CDR3 protein: CASSLSWQTGELFF; J gene: TRBJ2-2; V gene: TRBV5-1; clone size: -; D gene: -
CDR3 DNA: TGTGCCAGCAGCTCCCGTTCTAGCGGGAGGCAGTACAATGAGCAGTTCTTC; CDR3 protein: CASSSRSSGRQYNEQFF; J gene: TRBJ2-1; V gene: TRBV7-9; clone size: few; D gene: TRBD2
CDR3 DNA: TGCGCCAGCAGCGAAAGGTCGGGTTACGAGCAGTACTTC; CDR3 protein: CASSERSGYEQYF; J gene: TRBJ2-7; V gene: TRBV5-1; clone size: -; D gene: -
CDR3 DNA: TGTGCCAGCAGCATGACAGAGAATTATAGCAATCAGCCCCAGCATTTT; CDR3 protein: CASSMTENYSNQPQHF; J gene: TRBJ1-5; V gene: TRBV7-8; clone size: -; D gene: -
CDR3 DNA: TGCGCCAGCAGCTTGCCCGGGGATGGCTACACCTTC; CDR3 protein: CASSLPGDGYTF; J gene: TRBJ1-2; V gene: TRBV5-1; clone size: -; D gene: -
CDR3 DNA: TGTGCCAGCAGTCCGAGCTATAATTCACCCCTCCACTTT; CDR3 protein: CASSPSYNSPLHF; J gene: TRBJ1-6; V gene: TRBV28; clone size: -; D gene: -
CDR3 DNA: TGTGCCAGCAGCGGACGGACAGCGAAGAACACTGAAGCTTTCTTT; CDR3 protein: CASSGRTAKNTEAFF; J gene: TRBJ1-1; V gene: TRBV13; clone size: few; D gene: -
CDR3 DNA: TGTGCCAGCGCCGGACAGGGAAACACCGGGGAGCTGTTTTTT; CDR3 protein: CASAGQGNTGELFF; J gene: TRBJ2-2; V gene: TRBV4-2; clone size: once; D gene: TRBD1
CDR3 DNA: TGCGCCAGCAGCCGGGAGGTTGGAGAAAAACTGTTTTTT; CDR3 protein: CASSREVGEKLFF; J gene: TRBJ1-4; V gene: TRBV5-1; clone size: -; D gene: -
CDR3 DNA: TGTGCCAGCAGCTTGGGTCTGGGGGCGAGTAAAGAGACCCAGTACTTC; CDR3 protein: CASSLGLGASKETQYF; J gene: TRBJ2-5; V gene: TRBV7-8; clone size: -; D gene: -
CDR3 DNA: TGTGCCAGCAGCTCCCATATTAGGGGCAGCCCAAACACCGGGGAGCTGTTTTTT; CDR3 protein: CASSSHIRGSPNTGELFF; J gene: TRBJ2-2; V gene: TRBV7-6; clone size: -; D gene: -
CDR3 DNA: TGTGCCAGCAGCTCCTCCGACAGGTTTCTCTCCTACGAGCAGTACTTC; CDR3 protein: CASSSSDRFLSYEQYF; J gene: TRBJ2-7; V gene: TRBV7-9; clone size: -; D gene: -
CDR3 DNA: TGTGCCAGCTCACCGTCTGGGGCCTCCGGGGAGCTGTTTTTT; CDR3 protein: CASSPSGASGELFF; J gene: TRBJ2-2; V gene: TRBV18; clone size: -; D gene: -
CDR3 DNA: TGTGCCAGCAGTCGACTAGCGACCTACAATGAGCAGTTCTTC; CDR3 protein: CASSRLATYNEQFF; J gene: TRBJ2-1; V gene: TRBV5-8; clone size: -; D gene: TRBD2
CDR3 DNA: TGTGCCAGCAGCCAATCCGAGAACCAAAAACTGTTTTTT; CDR3 protein: CASSQSENQKLFF; J gene: TRBJ1-4; V gene: TRBV4-2; clone size: -; D gene: -
CDR3 DNA: TGTGCCAGTAGTATTGCGGAGGTCGATCCCGGCTATGGCTACACCTTC; CDR3 protein: CASSIAEVDPGYGYTF; J gene: TRBJ1-2; V gene: TRBV19; clone size: -; D gene: -
CDR3 DNA: TGTGCCAGCGGGGCAAGAGGCTACGAGCAGTACTTC; CDR3 protein: CASGARGYEQYF; J gene: TRBJ2-7; V gene: TRBV6-5; clone size: -; D gene: -
CDR3 DNA: TGTGCCAGCAGCGTAGGGGGAGCCACAAGGAAAGCTTTCTTT; CDR3 protein: CASSVGGATRKAFF; J gene: TRBJ1-1; V gene: TRBV9; clone size: -; D gene: -
CDR3 DNA: TGTGCCAGCAGCTTAGAAGGGGGCAGCACTGAAGCTTTCTTT; CDR3 protein: CASSLEGGSTEAFF; J gene: TRBJ1-1; V gene: TRBV7-9; clone size: -; D gene: TRBD1
CDR3 DNA: TGCAGTGCTATCGGGACCTACGAGCAGTACTTC; CDR3 protein: CSAIGTYEQYF; J gene: TRBJ2-7; V gene: TRBV20-1; clone size: -; D gene: -
CDR3 DNA: TGTGCCAGCAGCCAAAATGACCGGGCGGGTGGTAATGAAAAACTGTTTTTT; CDR3 protein: CASSQNDRAGGNEKLFF; J gene: TRBJ1-4; V gene: TRBV4-2; clone size: -; D gene: -
CDR3 DNA: TGTGCCAGCAGCTCGCCAGGGGCAGGCTACGAGCAGTACTTC; CDR3 protein: CASSSPGAGYEQYF; J gene: TRBJ2-7; V gene: TRBV7-8; clone size: -; D gene: -
CDR3 DNA: TGTGCCAGTAGTACCCGCCCCACAGGCCTGTCGTCCTACGAGCAGTACTTC; CDR3 protein: CASSTRPTGLSSYEQYF; J gene: TRBJ2-7; V gene: TRBV19; clone size: -; D gene: -
CDR3 DNA: TGTGCCAGCAGCCCCTGGGGGGATGAAAAACTGTTTTTT; CDR3 protein: CASSPWGDEKLFF; J gene: TRBJ1-4; V gene: TRBV5-8; clone size: -; D gene: -
CDR3 DNA: TGTGCCGCGTCACGGACTAGCGGCCAAGAGACCCAGTACTTC; CDR3 protein: CAASRTSGQETQYF; J gene: TRBJ2-5; V gene: TRBV6-6; clone size: -; D gene: TRBD2
CDR3 DNA: TGTGCCACCAATAGCGGGAGGGCCATACAAGGTGAGCAGTTCTTC; CDR3 protein: CATNSGRAIQGEQFF; J gene: TRBJ2-1; V gene: TRBV10-3; clone size: -; D gene: TRBD2
CDR3 DNA: TGTGCCAGCAGCTTGGACGGGACCGGGGAGCTGTTTTTT; CDR3 protein: CASSLDGTGELFF; J gene: TRBJ2-2; V gene: TRBV5-4; clone size: -; D gene: -
CDR3 DNA: TGTGCCAGCAGCCAAGTCAGAAACACTGAAGCTTTCTTT; CDR3 protein: CASSQVRNTEAFF; J gene: TRBJ1-1; V gene: TRBV14; clone size: -; D gene: -
CDR3 DNA: TGTGCCAGCAGCGGACAAGTTTTAACTGAAGCTTTCTTT; CDR3 protein: CASSGQVLTEAFF; J gene: TRBJ1-1; V gene: TRBV11-1; clone size: -; D gene: -
CDR3 DNA: TGTGCCAGCAGCCCGGGGGTCACAGATACGCAGTATTTT; CDR3 protein: CASSPGVTDTQYF; J gene: TRBJ2-3; V gene: TRBV12-3/TRBV12-4; clone size: -; D gene: -
CDR3 DNA: TGTGCCAGCAGCTTGGTGGGGGGGCTCTACTCAGATGCCGGGGAGCTGTTTTTT; CDR3 protein: CASSLVGGLYSDAGELFF; J gene: TRBJ2-2; V gene: TRBV5-4; clone size: once; D gene: -
CDR3 DNA: TGCGCCAGCAGCTCTGGACTAGCGGGGAACACCGGGGAGCTGTTTTTT; CDR3 protein: CASSSGLAGNTGELFF; J gene: TRBJ2-2; V gene: TRBV5-1; clone size: -; D gene: TRBD2
CDR3 DNA: TGTGCCAGCAGCCCAGGACTTAAAACCTACGAGCAGTACTTC; CDR3 protein: CASSPGLKTYEQYF; J gene: TRBJ2-7; V gene: TRBV5-6; clone size: -; D gene: -
CDR3 DNA: TGTGCCAGTAGACGAAGGGGTGTGTACAATGGGCAGTTCTTC; CDR3 protein: CASRRRGVYNGQFF; J gene: TRBJ2-1; V gene: TRBV19; clone size: -; D gene: -
CDR3 DNA: TGTGCCAGCAGTTACGCTAGCGGATCCTACAATGAGCAGTTCTTC; CDR3 protein: CASSYASGSYNEQFF; J gene: TRBJ2-1; V gene: TRBV6-5; clone size: -; D gene: TRBD2
CDR3 DNA: TGCGCCAGCAGCCGAGCGGGGGGCGGCGACGGGGAGCTGTTTTTT; CDR3 protein: CASSRAGGGDGELFF; J gene: TRBJ2-2; V gene: TRBV5-1; clone size: -; D gene: TRBD2
CDR3 DNA: TGTGCCAGCAGTGCCCTCTACTCCTATAATTCACCCCTCCACTTT; CDR3 protein: CASSALYSYNSPLHF; J gene: TRBJ1-6; V gene: TRBV3-1/TRBV3-2; clone size: few; D gene: -
CDR3 DNA: TGTGCTAGTGGTTTAGGGGTTACTGAAGCTTTCTTT; CDR3 protein: CASGLGVTEAFF; J gene: TRBJ1-1; V gene: TRBV12-5; clone size: -; D gene: -
CDR3 DNA: TGTGCCAGCAGTTCGGCCGGGACAGGGTCCTACGAGCAGTACTTC; CDR3 protein: CASSSAGTGSYEQYF; J gene: TRBJ2-7; V gene: TRBV27; clone size: -; D gene: TRBD1
CDR3 DNA: TGTGCCAGCAGTGAATATTCCCCATCTAGCGGGAGGGAGAATGAGCAGTTCTTC; CDR3 protein: CASSEYSPSSGRENEQFF; J gene: TRBJ2-1; V gene: TRBV25-1; clone size: -; D gene: TRBD2
CDR3 DNA: TGTGCCAGTACCCGGGACAGGGGTCACACCGGGGAGCTGTTTTTT; CDR3 protein: CASTRDRGHTGELFF; J gene: TRBJ2-2; V gene: TRBV19; clone size: -; D gene: TRBD1
CDR3 DNA: TGCAGCGTTGATGGCAGGGGTGACTATGGCTACACCTTC; CDR3 protein: CSVDGRGDYGYTF; J gene: TRBJ1-2; V gene: TRBV29-1; clone size: -; D gene: -
CDR3 DNA: TGTGCCAGCAGCCCGCAACAGATGAACACTGAAGCTTTCTTT; CDR3 protein: CASSPQQMNTEAFF; J gene: TRBJ1-1; V gene: TRBV7-8; clone size: -; D gene: -
CDR3 DNA: TGCGCCAGCAGCCAGGCGGTGGGGACCGGGAGCCAGTACTTC; CDR3 protein: CASSQAVGTGSQYF; J gene: TRBJ2-5; V gene: TRBV5-1; clone size: -; D gene: -
CDR3 DNA: TGTGCCAGCAGCGTTAGGACAGGGGGCGTCGGTGGCTACACCTTC; CDR3 protein: CASSVRTGGVGGYTF; J gene: TRBJ1-2; V gene: TRBV9; clone size: -; D gene: TRBD1